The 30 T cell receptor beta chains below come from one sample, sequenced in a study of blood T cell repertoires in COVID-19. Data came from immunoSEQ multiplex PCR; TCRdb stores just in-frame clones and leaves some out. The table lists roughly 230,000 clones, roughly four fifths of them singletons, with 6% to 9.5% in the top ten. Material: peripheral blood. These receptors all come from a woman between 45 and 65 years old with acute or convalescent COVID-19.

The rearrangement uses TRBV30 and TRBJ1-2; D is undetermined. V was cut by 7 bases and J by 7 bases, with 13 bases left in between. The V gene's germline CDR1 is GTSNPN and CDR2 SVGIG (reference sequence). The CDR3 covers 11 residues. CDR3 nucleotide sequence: TGTGCCTCCCCGATGGCAGGTGGCTACACCTTC. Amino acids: CASPMAGGYTF.

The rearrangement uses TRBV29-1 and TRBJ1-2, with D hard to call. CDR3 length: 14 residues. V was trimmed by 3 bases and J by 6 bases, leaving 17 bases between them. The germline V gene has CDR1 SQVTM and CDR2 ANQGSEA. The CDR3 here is CSVDPRVSPNGYTF. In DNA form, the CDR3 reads TGCAGCGTTGATCCGCGGGTAAGCCCAAATGGCTACACCTTC.

In nucleotides, the CDR3 is TGTGCCAGCAGCTCACAGGGGGAAGGGATTTCACCCCTCCACTTT. Protein: CASSSQGEGISPLHF. This chain uses TRBV7-8 with TRBJ1-6, with TRBD1 identical over 8 bases. The CDR3 has 15 amino acids. CDR1 is SGHVS, CDR2 FQNEAQ, per germline. V lost 4 bases and J lost 9; bases outside the gene matches: 8. Variable domain in full (rest from reference TRBV7-8 and TRBJ1-6): GAGVSQSPRYKVAKRGQDVALRCDPISGHVSLFWYQQALGQGPEFLTYFQNEAQLDKSGLPSDRFFAERPEGSVSTLKIQRTQQEDSAVYLCASSSQGEGISPLHFGNGTRLTVT.

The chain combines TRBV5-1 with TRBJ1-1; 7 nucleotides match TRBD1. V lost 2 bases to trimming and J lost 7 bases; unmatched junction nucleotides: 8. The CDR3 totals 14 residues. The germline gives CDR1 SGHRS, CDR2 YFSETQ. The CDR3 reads CASSFTGVSGEAFF. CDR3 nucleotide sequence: TGCGCCAGCAGCTTCACAGGGGTTTCAGGTGAAGCTTTCTTT. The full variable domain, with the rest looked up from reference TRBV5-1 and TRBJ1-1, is KAGVTQTPRYLIKTRGQQVTLSCSPISGHRSVSWYQQTPGQGLQFLFEYFSETQRNKGNFPGRFSGRQFSNSRSEMNVSTLELGDSALYLCASSFTGVSGEAFFGQGTRLTVV.

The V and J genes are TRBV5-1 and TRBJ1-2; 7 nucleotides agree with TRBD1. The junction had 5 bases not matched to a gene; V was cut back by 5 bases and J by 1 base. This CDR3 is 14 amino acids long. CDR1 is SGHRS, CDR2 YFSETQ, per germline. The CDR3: CASRPTGVNYGYTF. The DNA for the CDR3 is TGCGCCAGCAGACCTACAGGGGTTAACTATGGCTACACCTTC.

In nucleotides, the CDR3 is TGTGCCAGCAGTTTATGGCCACGGGGAGGGGACACCTACGAGCAGTACTTC. The encoded protein is CASSLWPRGGDTYEQYF. The J gene is TRBJ2-7, the V gene TRBV28; a weak D match, TRBD2 (7 bases). The germline V gene has CDR1 MDHEN and CDR2 SYDVKM. CDR3 length: 17 amino acids. V lost 0 bases and J 2 bases, leaving 17 bases between the germline ends. Together with reference TRBV28 and TRBJ2-7, the CDR3 gives the full variable domain: DVKVTQSSRYLVKRTGEKVFLECVQDMDHENMFWYRQDPGLGLRLIYFSYDVKMKEKGDIPEGYSVSREKKERFSLILESASTNQTSMYLCASSLWPRGGDTYEQYFGPGTRLTVT.

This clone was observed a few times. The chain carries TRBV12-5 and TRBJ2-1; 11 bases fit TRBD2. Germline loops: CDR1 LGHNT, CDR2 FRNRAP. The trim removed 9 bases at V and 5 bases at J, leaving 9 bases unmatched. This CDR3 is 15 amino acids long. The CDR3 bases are TGTGCTAGCGCGTATGGGACTAGCGGAAACAATGAGCAGTTCTTC. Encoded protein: CASAYGTSGNNEQFF.

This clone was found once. This chain's CDR3 is CASSPGWGATNEKLFF. The CDR3 DNA reads as TGTGCCAGCAGCCCTGGCTGGGGCGCGACTAATGAAAAACTGTTTTTT. The rearrangement joins TRBV9 to TRBJ1-4, with D perhaps TRBD1 (5 bases). Germline assignment: CDR1 SGDLS and CDR2 YYNGEE. Trimming removed 4 bases at V and 2 bases at J, with 15 bases between. CDR3 size: 16 residues. Full variable domain (remainder filled in from reference TRBV9 and TRBJ1-4): DSGVTQTPKHLITATGQRVTLRCSPRSGDLSVYWYQQSLDQGLQFLIQYYNGEERAKGNILERFSAQQFPDLHSELNLSSLELGDSALYFCASSPGWGATNEKLFFGSGTQLSVL.

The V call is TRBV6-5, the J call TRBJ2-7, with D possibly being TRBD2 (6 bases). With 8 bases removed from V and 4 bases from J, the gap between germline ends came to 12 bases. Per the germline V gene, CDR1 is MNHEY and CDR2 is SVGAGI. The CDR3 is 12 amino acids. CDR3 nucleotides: TGTGCCAGCGGGGACTCCGATTACGAGCAGTACTTC. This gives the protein CASGDSDYEQYF.

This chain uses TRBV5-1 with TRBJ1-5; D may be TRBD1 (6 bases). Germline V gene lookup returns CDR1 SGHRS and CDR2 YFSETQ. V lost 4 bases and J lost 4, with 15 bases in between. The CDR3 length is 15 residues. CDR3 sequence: CASSAGAGENQPQHF. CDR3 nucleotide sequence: TGCGCCAGCAGCGCCGGTGCAGGGGAAAATCAGCCCCAGCATTTT.

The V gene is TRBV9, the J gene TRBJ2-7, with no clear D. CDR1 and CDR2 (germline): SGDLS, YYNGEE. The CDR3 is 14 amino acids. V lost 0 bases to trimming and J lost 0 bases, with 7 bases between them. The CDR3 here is CASSVGGNSYEQYF. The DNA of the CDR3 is TGTGCCAGCAGCGTAGGCGGTAACTCCTACGAGCAGTACTTC. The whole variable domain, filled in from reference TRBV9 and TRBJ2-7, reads DSGVTQTPKHLITATGQRVTLRCSPRSGDLSVYWYQQSLDQGLQFLIQYYNGEERAKGNILERFSAQQFPDLHSELNLSSLELGDSALYFCASSVGGNSYEQYFGPGTRLTVT.

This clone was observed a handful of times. The CDR3 loop reads CASRTTGFIPYEQYF. In nucleotides, the CDR3 is TGCGCCAGCAGGACAACAGGGTTTATCCCCTACGAGCAGTACTTC. The chain has TRBV23-1 and TRBJ2-7, with a tentative D call TRBD1 (6 bases). TRBV23-1 is identified as an open reading frame with a role that is uncertain. The length of the CDR3 is 15 residues. V lost 6 bases, J lost 2 bases, and 17 bases lay in between.

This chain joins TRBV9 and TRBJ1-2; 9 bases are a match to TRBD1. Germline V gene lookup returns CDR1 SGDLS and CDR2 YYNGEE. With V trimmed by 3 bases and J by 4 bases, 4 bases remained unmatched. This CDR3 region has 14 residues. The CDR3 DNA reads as TGTGCCAGCAGCGCACAGGGGGCCGTCTATGGCTACACCTTC. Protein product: CASSAQGAVYGYTF.

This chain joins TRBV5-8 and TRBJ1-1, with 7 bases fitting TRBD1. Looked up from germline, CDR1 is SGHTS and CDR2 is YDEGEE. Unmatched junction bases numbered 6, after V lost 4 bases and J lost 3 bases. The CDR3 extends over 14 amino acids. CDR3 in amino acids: CASSREGAHTEAFF. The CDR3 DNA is TGTGCCAGCAGCCGGGAGGGGGCCCACACTGAAGCTTTCTTT.

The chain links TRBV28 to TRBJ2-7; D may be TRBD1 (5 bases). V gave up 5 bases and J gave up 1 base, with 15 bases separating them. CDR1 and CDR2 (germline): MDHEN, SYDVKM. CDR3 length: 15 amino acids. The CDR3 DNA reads TGTGCCAGCAGTCGTGGGCAGGGTCTTTCCTACGAGCAGTACTTC. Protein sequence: CASSRGQGLSYEQYF.

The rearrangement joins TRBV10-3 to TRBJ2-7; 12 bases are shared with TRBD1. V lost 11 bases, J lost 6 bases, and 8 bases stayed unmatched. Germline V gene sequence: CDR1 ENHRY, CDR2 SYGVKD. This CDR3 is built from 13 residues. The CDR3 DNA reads TGTGCCTCAATTCCGGGACAGGGGGCCGAGCAGTACTTC. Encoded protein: CASIPGQGAEQYF.

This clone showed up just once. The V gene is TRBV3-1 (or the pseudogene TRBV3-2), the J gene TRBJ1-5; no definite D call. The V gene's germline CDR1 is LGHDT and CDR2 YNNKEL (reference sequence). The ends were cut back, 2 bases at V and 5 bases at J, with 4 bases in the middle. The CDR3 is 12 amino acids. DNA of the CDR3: TGTGCCAGCAGCCAATCTGATCAGCCCCAGCATTTT. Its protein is CASSQSDQPQHF.

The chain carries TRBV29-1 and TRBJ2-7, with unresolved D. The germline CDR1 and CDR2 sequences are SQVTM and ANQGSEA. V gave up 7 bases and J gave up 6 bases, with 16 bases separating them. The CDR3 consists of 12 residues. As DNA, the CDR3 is TGCAGCGCCCGCTCAACCTTCGGCGAGCAGTACTTC. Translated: CSARSTFGEQYF.

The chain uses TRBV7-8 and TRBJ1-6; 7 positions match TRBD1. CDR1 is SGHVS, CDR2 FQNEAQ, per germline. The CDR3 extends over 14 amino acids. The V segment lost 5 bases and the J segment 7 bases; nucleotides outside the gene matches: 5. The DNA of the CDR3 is TGTGCCAGCAGCGAACAGGGGAACAATTCACCCCTCCACTTT. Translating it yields CASSEQGNNSPLHF.

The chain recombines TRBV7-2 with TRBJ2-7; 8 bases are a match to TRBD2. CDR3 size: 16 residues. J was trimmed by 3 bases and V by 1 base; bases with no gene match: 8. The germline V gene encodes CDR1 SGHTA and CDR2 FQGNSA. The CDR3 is CASSLVGGSGDYEQYF. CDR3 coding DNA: TGTGCCAGCAGCTTAGTCGGGGGTAGCGGGGACTACGAGCAGTACTTC.

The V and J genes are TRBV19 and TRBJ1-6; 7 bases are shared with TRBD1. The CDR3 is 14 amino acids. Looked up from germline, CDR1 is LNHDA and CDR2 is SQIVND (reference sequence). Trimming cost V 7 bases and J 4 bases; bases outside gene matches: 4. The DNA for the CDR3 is TGTGCCAGTAAGGAGACAGGGTATAATTCACCCCTCCACTTT. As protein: CASKETGYNSPLHF.

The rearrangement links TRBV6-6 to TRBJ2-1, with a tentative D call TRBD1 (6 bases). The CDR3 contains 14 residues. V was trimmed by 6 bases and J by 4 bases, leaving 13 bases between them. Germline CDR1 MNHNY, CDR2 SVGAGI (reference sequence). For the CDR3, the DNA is TGTGCCAGCAGCCCTGGGACACAATACAATGAGCAGTTCTTC. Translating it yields CASSPGTQYNEQFF.

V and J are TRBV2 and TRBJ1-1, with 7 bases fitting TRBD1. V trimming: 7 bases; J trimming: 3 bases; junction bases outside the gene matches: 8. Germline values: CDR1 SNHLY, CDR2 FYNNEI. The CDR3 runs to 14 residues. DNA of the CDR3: TGTGCCAGCAACGCACAGGGGCTGGACACTGAAGCTTTCTTT. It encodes CASNAQGLDTEAFF.

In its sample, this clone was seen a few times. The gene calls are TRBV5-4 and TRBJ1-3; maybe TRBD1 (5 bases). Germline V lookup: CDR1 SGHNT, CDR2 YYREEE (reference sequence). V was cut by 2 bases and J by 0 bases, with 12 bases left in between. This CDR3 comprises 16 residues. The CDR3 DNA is TGTGCCAGCAGCTTTACTGACAGTAACTCTGGAAACACCATATATTTT. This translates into CASSFTDSNSGNTIYF.

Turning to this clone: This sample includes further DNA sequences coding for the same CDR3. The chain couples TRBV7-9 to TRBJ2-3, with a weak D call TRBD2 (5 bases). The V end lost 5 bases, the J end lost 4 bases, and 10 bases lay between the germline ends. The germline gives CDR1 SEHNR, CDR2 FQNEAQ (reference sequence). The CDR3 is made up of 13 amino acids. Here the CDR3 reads CASSPRGPDTQYF. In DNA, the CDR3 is TGTGCCAGCAGCCCACGAGGGCCAGATACGCAGTATTTT.

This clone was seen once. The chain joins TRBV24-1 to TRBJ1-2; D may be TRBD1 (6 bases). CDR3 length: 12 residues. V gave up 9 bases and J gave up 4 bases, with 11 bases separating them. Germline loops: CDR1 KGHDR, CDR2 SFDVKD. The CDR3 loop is CATGGGTYGYTF. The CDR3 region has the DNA TGTGCCACCGGGGGGGGCACCTATGGCTACACCTTC.

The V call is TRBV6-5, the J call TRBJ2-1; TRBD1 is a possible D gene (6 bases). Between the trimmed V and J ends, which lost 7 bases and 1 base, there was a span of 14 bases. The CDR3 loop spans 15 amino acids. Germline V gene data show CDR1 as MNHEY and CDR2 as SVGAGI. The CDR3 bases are TGTGCCAGCACGCAAGGGGGTACATCCTACAATGAGCAGTTCTTC. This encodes CASTQGGTSYNEQFF.

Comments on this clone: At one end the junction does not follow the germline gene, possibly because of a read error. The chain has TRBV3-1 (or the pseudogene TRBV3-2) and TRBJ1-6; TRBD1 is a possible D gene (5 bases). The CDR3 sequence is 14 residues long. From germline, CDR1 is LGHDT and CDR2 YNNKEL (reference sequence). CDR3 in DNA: TGTACCAGCAGCCGTATGGGGGGGATTTCACCCCTCCACTTT. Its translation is CTSSRMGGISPLHF.

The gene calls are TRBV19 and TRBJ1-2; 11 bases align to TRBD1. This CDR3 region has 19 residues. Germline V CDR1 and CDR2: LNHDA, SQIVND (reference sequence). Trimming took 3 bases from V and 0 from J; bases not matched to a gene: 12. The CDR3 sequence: CASSIRDRGEWPANYGYTF. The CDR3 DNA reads TGTGCCAGTAGTATCCGGGACAGGGGGGAATGGCCAGCTAACTATGGCTACACCTTC.

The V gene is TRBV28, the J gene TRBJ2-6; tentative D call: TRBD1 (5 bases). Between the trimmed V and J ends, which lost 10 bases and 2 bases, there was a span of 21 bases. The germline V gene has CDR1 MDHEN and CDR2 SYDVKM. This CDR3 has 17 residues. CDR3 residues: CATVTTRVSTGANVLTF. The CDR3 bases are TGTGCCACCGTGACGACCAGGGTGTCAACTGGGGCCAACGTCCTGACTTTC. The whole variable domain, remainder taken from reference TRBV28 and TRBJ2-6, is DVKVTQSSRYLVKRTGEKVFLECVQDMDHENMFWYRQDPGLGLRLIYFSYDVKMKEKGDIPEGYSVSREKKERFSLILESASTNQTSMYLCATVTTRVSTGANVLTFGAGSRLTVL.